This T cell receptor beta chain emerged from a study of blood T cell repertoires in COVID-19. Study-wide background: From the United States, Italy and Spain came samples of acute and convalescent COVID-19. From T cells, B-cell-depleted T cells, or PBMCs came the material, which was cDNA or gDNA.

Original methodology: Reference gene primer amplification in the assay estimated nucleated cell counts. TCRdb's table, derived via immunoSEQ multiplex PCR, lists solely in-frame clones and lacks some. V, J and clone size derive from that table, while D and trimming were established from the DNA sequence. The sample contains 140,000 or so clones, about 80% of which appear only once. V lost 0 bases and J lost 1, with 9 bases in between. CDR1 SGDLS and CDR2 YYNGEE come from the germline V gene. CDR3 length: 15 amino acids. The study drew participants aged roughly 18 to 89 years from about two dozen US areas.

The rearrangement joins TRBV9 to TRBJ2-3, with D perhaps matching TRBD2 (5 bases). The sample taken for sequencing was PBMCs or T cells enriched from blood (not recorded which). The sequence was collected from a woman between 18 and 30 years old who had been exposed to COVID-19. The chain's CDR3 is CASSVATGGTDTQYF. The CDR3 DNA reads TGTGCCAGCAGCGTAGCGACCGGGGGCACAGATACGCAGTATTTT.